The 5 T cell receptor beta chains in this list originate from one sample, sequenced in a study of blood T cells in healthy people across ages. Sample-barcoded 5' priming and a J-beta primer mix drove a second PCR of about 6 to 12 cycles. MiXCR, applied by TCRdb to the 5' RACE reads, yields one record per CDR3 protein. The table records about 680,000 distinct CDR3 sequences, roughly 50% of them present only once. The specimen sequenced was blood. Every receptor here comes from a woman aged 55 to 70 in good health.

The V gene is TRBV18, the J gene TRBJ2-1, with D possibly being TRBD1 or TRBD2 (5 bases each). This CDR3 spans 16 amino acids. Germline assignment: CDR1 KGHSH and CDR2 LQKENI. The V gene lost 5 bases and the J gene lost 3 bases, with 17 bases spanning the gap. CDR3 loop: CASSTQGTINYNEQFF. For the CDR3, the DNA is TGTGCCAGCTCAACCCAAGGGACCATAAACTACAATGAGCAGTTCTTC.

In DNA form, the CDR3 reads TGCGCCAGCAGCCCCCAACCAATGCCGGGACAGGGAGGATACACCTTC. Protein product: CASSPQPMPGQGGYTF. The rearrangement uses TRBV5-1 and TRBJ1-2; 9 positions agree with TRBD1. The V segment lost 4 bases and the J segment 11 bases; nucleotides outside the gene matches: 18. Germline CDR1 is SGHRS and CDR2 is YFSETQ. This CDR3 is built from 16 residues.

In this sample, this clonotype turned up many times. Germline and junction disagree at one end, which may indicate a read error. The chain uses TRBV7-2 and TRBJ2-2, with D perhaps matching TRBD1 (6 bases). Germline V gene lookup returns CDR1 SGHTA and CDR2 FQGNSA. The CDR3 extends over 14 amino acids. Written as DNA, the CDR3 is TGCGCCAGCAGCCCGGACAGGAACACCGGGGAGCTGTTTTTT. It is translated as CASSPDRNTGELFF. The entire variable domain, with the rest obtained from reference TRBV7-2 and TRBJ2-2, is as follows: GAGVSQSPSNKVTEKGKDVELRCDPISGHTALYWYRQSLGQGLEFLIYFQGNSAPDKSGLPSDRFSAERTGGSVSTLTIQRTQQEDSAVYLCASSPDRNTGELFFGEGSRLTVL.

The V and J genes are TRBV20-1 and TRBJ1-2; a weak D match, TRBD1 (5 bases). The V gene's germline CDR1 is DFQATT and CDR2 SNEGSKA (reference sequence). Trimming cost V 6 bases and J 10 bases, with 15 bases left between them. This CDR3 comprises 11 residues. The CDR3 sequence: CSAKTRDDYTF. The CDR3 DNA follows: TGCAGTGCGAAGACCAGGGATGACTACACCTTC.

For the CDR3, the DNA is TGTGCCATCAGGACGGGACAGGGGACCTATGGCTACACCTTC. It is translated as CAIRTGQGTYGYTF. The V call is TRBV10-3, the J call TRBJ1-2; 10 bases align to TRBD1. V shed 6 bases and J 4 bases; nucleotides not matched to a gene: 5. The CDR3 consists of 14 residues. Looked up from germline, CDR1 is ENHRY and CDR2 is SYGVKD.